Each of the 28 T cell receptor beta chains below was sequenced from the same sample in a study of shared clonotypes between healthy human individuals. Produced via immunoSEQ multiplex PCR; TCRdb's table is partial and in-frame only. This sample yields about 510,000 clones, of which less than 85% are seen a single time; roughly 13% belongs to the top ten. Sequenced: PBMCs. These receptors were collected from a woman aged 40-49 years in good health. Some clones in this sample may be carry-over from other donors' samples.

This chain links TRBV5-1 with TRBJ1-1; unclear D gene. The CDR3 consists of 15 residues. With 0 bases removed from V and 6 bases from J, the gap between germline ends came to 15 bases. Germline CDR1 reads SGHRS; CDR2 reads YFSETQ. CDR3 nucleotides: TGCGCCAGCAGCTTGGTACCCTCCGGAGACTCTGAAGCTTTCTTT. Residues: CASSLVPSGDSEAFF.

V usage is TRBV5-1 and J usage is TRBJ2-7, with TRBD2 matching 14 bases. V shed 5 bases, J shed 3 bases, and the junction held 10 bases outside the gene matches. Germline CDR1 is SGHRS and CDR2 is YFSETQ. This CDR3 is built from 17 residues. The CDR3 reads CASSPGLAGDQLYEQYF. The CDR3 DNA is TGCGCCAGCAGTCCGGGACTAGCGGGAGATCAACTCTACGAGCAGTACTTC.

The chain joins TRBV7-8 to TRBJ2-2; weak D call: TRBD1 (5 bases). Germline values: CDR1 SGHVS, CDR2 FQNEAQ. There are 16 residues in the CDR3. Trimming removed 1 base from V and 6 bases from J, with 15 bases in between. The CDR3 here is CASSLVGALKSGELFF. The CDR3 bases are TGTGCCAGCAGCTTAGTTGGGGCTTTAAAATCCGGGGAGCTGTTTTTT.

This clone was detected once. CDR3 DNA: TGTGCCAGCAGCCCAACAGGGTTTGGCTACACCTTC. Protein product: CASSPTGFGYTF. V gene TRBV5-8 combines with J gene TRBJ1-2, with a possible D match to TRBD1 (6 bases). This CDR3 is built from 12 residues. CDR1 is SGHTS and CDR2 is YDEGEE in the germline V gene. Trimming removed 4 bases at V and 7 bases at J, with 11 bases between.

The rearrangement joins TRBV11-2 to TRBJ2-1; D unclear. CDR3 length: 14 amino acids. V was trimmed by 2 bases and J by 9 bases, leaving 14 bases between them. The germline V gene has CDR1 SGHAT and CDR2 FQNNGV. CDR3: CASSLNGFWGEQFF. Written as DNA, the CDR3 is TGTGCCAGCAGCTTAAATGGATTTTGGGGTGAGCAGTTCTTC.

The rearrangement joins TRBV2 to TRBJ2-2, with D possibly matching TRBD1 (6 bases). V was cut by 8 bases and J by 7 bases, with 17 bases left in between. CDR3 length equals 14 residues. Germline V gene sequence: CDR1 SNHLY, CDR2 FYNNEI. The CDR3 DNA reads TGTGCCAGCCACCCGACAGGTTCCATCGGGGAGCTGTTTTTT. It encodes CASHPTGSIGELFF.

The chain links TRBV6-1 to TRBJ1-2; the D is unclear. This CDR3 is 13 amino acids long. Germline V gene sequence: CDR1 MNHNS, CDR2 SASEGT. V shed 4 bases and J shed 0 bases, with 6 bases lying between them. The CDR3 coding sequence is TGTGCCAGCAGTGTGATAGCTAACTATGGCTACACCTTC. Translation gives CASSVIANYGYTF.

The chain links TRBV7-9 to TRBJ2-1; D call uncertain. The germline CDR1 and CDR2 sequences are SEHNR and FQNEAQ (reference sequence). This CDR3 comprises 14 residues. V was clipped by 8 bases and J by 0 bases, with 11 bases between them. Written as DNA, the CDR3 is TGTGCCAGCCGTAATCCCGGCTCCTACAATGAGCAGTTCTTC. It encodes CASRNPGSYNEQFF.

This clone has only a few counts. The chain uses TRBV18 and TRBJ1-1; D is unclear. V was clipped by 6 bases and J by 1 base, with 9 bases between them. The CDR3 has 13 amino acids. Per germline, CDR1 KGHSH and CDR2 LQKENI. DNA for the CDR3: TGTGCCAGCTCCCAGGAAGGGAACACTGAAGCTTTCTTT. This encodes CASSQEGNTEAFF. The whole variable domain, filled in from reference TRBV18 and TRBJ1-1, reads NAGVMQNPRHLVRRRGQEARLRCSPMKGHSHVYWYRQLPEEGLKFMVYLQKENIIDESGMPKERFSAEFPKEGPSILRIQQVVRGDSAAYFCASSQEGNTEAFFGQGTRLTVV.

In regard to this clone: This may come from a read error, since a much larger clone is one base off. Other DNA variants within this sample encode the same CDR3. This rearrangement joins TRBV28 to TRBJ2-7; perhaps TRBD1 as D (6 bases). The CDR3 consists of 12 residues. The germline gives CDR1 MDHEN, CDR2 SYDVKM. Deletions cut 6 bases from V and 3 bases from J, with 9 bases between. CDR3 loop: CASSPDSYEQYF. As DNA, the CDR3 is TGTGCCAGCAGCCCGGACAGCTACGAGCAGTACTTC.

Only a few counts were recorded for this clone. The same CDR3 also results from other DNA sequences found in this sample. The V gene is TRBV6-1, the J gene TRBJ2-7; 12 positions agree with TRBD2. The junction had 2 bases not matched to a gene; V was cut back by 2 bases and J by 3 bases. The CDR3 is 15 amino acids. Germline loops: CDR1 MNHNS, CDR2 SASEGT. In DNA form, the CDR3 reads TGTGCCAGCAGTGAATCGACTAGCGGGAGCTACGAGCAGTACTTC. Its translation is CASSESTSGSYEQYF.

This clone was detected only once. The V and J genes are TRBV7-2 and TRBJ2-7, with 12 nucleotides matching TRBD2. With V trimmed by 5 bases and J by 4 bases, 15 bases remained unmatched. This CDR3 region has 18 residues. The germline V gene encodes CDR1 SGHTA and CDR2 FQGNSA. CDR3 bases: TGTGCCAGCAGCCCGAGTCGGACTAGCGGGATAGTGACTTACGAGCAGTACTTC. Amino acids: CASSPSRTSGIVTYEQYF.

The chain links TRBV5-1 to TRBJ2-3, with D possibly matching TRBD1 (7 bases). The V and J ends lost 2 bases and 4 bases respectively, with 14 bases between them. The CDR3 has 15 amino acids. Germline-derived CDR1 and CDR2 are SGHRS and YFSETQ. The DNA for the CDR3 is TGCGCCAGCAGCTTTCAGGGGGGAGAGGCAGATACGCAGTATTTT. Protein sequence: CASSFQGGEADTQYF.

The J gene is TRBJ1-1, the V gene TRBV19; the D gene is possibly TRBD1 (5 bases). The length of the CDR3 is 13 residues. Per the germline V gene, CDR1 is LNHDA and CDR2 is SQIVND (reference sequence). V was trimmed by 0 bases and J by 8 bases, leaving 10 bases between them. CDR3 in DNA: TGTGCCAGTAGTATAGATCGGGGCAGGGAAGCTTTCTTT. Protein: CASSIDRGREAFF.

Comment on this clone: A read error may account for a junction end that differs from germline. The chain carries TRBV4-1 and TRBJ2-7; 7 bases line up with TRBD2. CDR1 MGHRA and CDR2 YSYEKL come from the germline V gene. CDR3 length equals 13 residues. CDR3 sequence (DNA): TGCGCCAGCAGTCAAGTAGGCGGGGGCGAGCAGTACTTC. Protein sequence: CASSQVGGGEQYF.

The chain recombines TRBV27 with TRBJ2-3, with TRBD2 as a possible D gene (6 bases). V was shortened by 3 bases and J by 6 bases, with 16 bases between the two germline ends. CDR3 size: 15 residues. Per the germline V gene, CDR1 is MNHEY and CDR2 is SMNVEV (reference sequence). The CDR3 protein is CASSLWTTIGDTQYF. The CDR3 DNA is TGTGCCAGCAGTTTGTGGACTACCATCGGGGATACGCAGTATTTT.

The chain uses TRBV4-3 and TRBJ2-2; the D gene is possibly TRBD1 (5 bases). There are 13 residues in the CDR3. The germline V gene has CDR1 LGHNA and CDR2 YSLEER. Trimming took 6 bases from V and 5 from J, leaving 10 bases between them. CDR3 nucleotides: TGCGCCAGCAGTCTAAGGGGAACCGGGGAGCTGTTTTTT. Protein sequence: CASSLRGTGELFF.

The V and J genes are TRBV19 and TRBJ1-5, with TRBD1 identical over 8 bases. This CDR3 spans 13 amino acids. CDR1 and CDR2 from the germline V gene are LNHDA and SQIVND (reference sequence). V shed 6 bases, J shed 7 bases, and the junction held 5 bases outside the gene matches. The CDR3 here is CASRDRDYQPQHF. The CDR3 DNA follows: TGTGCCAGTAGGGACAGGGACTACCAGCCCCAGCATTTT.

This chain joins TRBV11-2 and TRBJ2-5; weak D call: TRBD2 (7 bases). The CDR3 is 14 amino acids. The germline V gene has CDR1 SGHAT and CDR2 FQNNGV. The V gene lost 5 bases and the J gene lost 5 bases, with 15 bases spanning the gap. The CDR3 reads CASSTLRGRETQYF. CDR3 coding DNA: TGTGCCAGCAGCACCCTGCGGGGGCGTGAGACCCAGTACTTC.

The chain employs TRBV4-1 and TRBJ2-1; D perhaps matches TRBD1 (7 bases). The CDR3 covers 16 residues. Trimming cost V 5 bases and J 8 bases, with 22 bases left between them. Germline V CDR1 and CDR2: MGHRA, YSYEKL. In nucleotides, the CDR3 is TGCGCCAGCAGCTCTACAGGGGTAGCGGCCCGCGATGAGCAGTTCTTC. Translation: CASSSTGVAARDEQFF.

The chain has TRBV7-9 and TRBJ2-7; D might be TRBD2 (6 bases). From germline, CDR1 is SEHNR and CDR2 FQNEAQ (reference sequence). The V end lost 5 bases, the J end lost 5 bases, and 16 bases lay between the germline ends. The CDR3 consists of 14 residues. For the CDR3, the DNA is TGTGCCAGCAGCCACGATTGGACGGGGGACGAGCAGTACTTC. It translates to CASSHDWTGDEQYF.

The chain is built from TRBV9 and TRBJ2-2, with 10 bases matching TRBD2. Looked up from germline, CDR1 is SGDLS and CDR2 is YYNGEE. The ends lost 2 bases at V and 1 base at J; junction bases unmatched: 5. The CDR3 sequence is 17 residues long. This chain's CDR3 is CASSVSSGSLNTGELFF. The CDR3 nucleotides read TGTGCCAGCAGCGTCTCTAGCGGGAGCCTGAACACCGGGGAGCTGTTTTTT.

The V and J genes are TRBV9 and TRBJ1-3; 8 nucleotides line up with TRBD1. In germline, CDR1 is SGDLS, CDR2 YYNGEE. This CDR3 has 16 residues. Germline trimming cut 2 bases from V and 4 bases from J; bases unmatched to any gene: 8. DNA for the CDR3: TGTGCCAGCAGCGTTGGGGACAGGAGTTCAGGAAACACCATATATTTT. Translation gives CASSVGDRSSGNTIYF.

V usage is TRBV9 and J usage is TRBJ2-1; 7 bases fit TRBD2. Trimming removed 0 bases from V and 0 bases from J; junction bases left unmatched: 12. Germline CDR1 SGDLS, CDR2 YYNGEE. This CDR3 has 19 residues. The CDR3 loop is CASSVGIMGGGSSYNEQFF. The CDR3 nucleotides read TGTGCCAGCAGCGTAGGAATTATGGGTGGCGGGAGCTCCTACAATGAGCAGTTCTTC.

This chain joins TRBV2 and TRBJ2-5; 16 positions match TRBD2. The CDR3 is 15 amino acids. CDR1 and CDR2 (germline): SNHLY, FYNNEI. V dropped 10 bases and J dropped 5; count of bases not matched to a gene: 7. CDR3 coding DNA: TGTGCCATCTCCGGGACTAGCGGGAGGGAGGAGACCCAGTACTTC. Protein product: CAISGTSGREETQYF.

This clone turned up a few times. The chain recombines TRBV11-2 with TRBJ2-3, with D possibly being TRBD1 or TRBD2 (7 bases each). The germline V and J ends were trimmed by 4 bases and 2 bases, with 22 bases remaining between them. This CDR3 is 18 amino acids long. Looked up from germline, CDR1 is SGHAT and CDR2 is FQNNGV. CDR3 DNA sequence: TGTGCCAGCAGCTCAGGTCCAGGGGGGGTCCTTCCCACAGATACGCAGTATTTT. Protein product: CASSSGPGGVLPTDTQYF.

V and J are TRBV28 and TRBJ1-1; perhaps TRBD1 as D (5 bases). The CDR3 has 15 residues. The V gene lost 4 bases and the J gene lost 4 bases, with 16 bases spanning the gap. Per germline, CDR1 MDHEN and CDR2 SYDVKM. The DNA for the CDR3 is TGTGCCAGCAGTTCCCCTGCCGGGACGAGCACTGAAGCTTTCTTT. Amino acids: CASSSPAGTSTEAFF.

The CDR3 region has the DNA TGCGCCACTCCGCTAATGCGGGAGGTGAGGTTCTTC. It is translated as CATPLMREVRFF. The V gene is TRBV4-3, the J gene TRBJ2-1, with 8 bases fitting TRBD2. CDR1 LGHNA and CDR2 YSLEER come from the germline V gene. The CDR3 is made up of 12 amino acids. J was trimmed by 15 bases and V by 10 bases; bases with no gene match: 14.